This T cell receptor (beta chain) was captured by sequencing in a study of T cell responses to AZD1222 COVID-19 vaccine. Study summary: Second-dose schedules of about 4 or about 12 weeks were combined.

The table came from immunoSEQ multiplex PCR; TCRdb's copy has only in-frame clones and leaves some out. The profile shows over 120,000 clones, roughly nine tenths of them singletons. This CDR3 has 12 residues. Trimming pared 6 bases from V and 6 bases from J, leaving 9 bases between. CDR1 is SGHRS, CDR2 YFSETQ, per germline. On this clone: The antigen remains undetermined.

Findings and limits, study-wide: Just a handful of AZD1222 recipients were seropositive at baseline. The study found vaccine-associated CD4 TCRs spanning spike, dominant at 160-218 and 743-854. In all cases, repertoires were sampled only after the peak T cell response.

The chain carries TRBV5-1 and TRBJ2-2; D is perhaps TRBD1 or TRBD2 (5 bases each). The sequence derives from an adult in good health. Sequenced here: peripheral blood, sampled on day 0 of AZD1222 vaccination. CDR3 amino acids: CASNRDPGELFF. The CDR3 DNA sequence: TGCGCCAGCAATAGGGACCCCGGGGAGCTGTTTTTT.